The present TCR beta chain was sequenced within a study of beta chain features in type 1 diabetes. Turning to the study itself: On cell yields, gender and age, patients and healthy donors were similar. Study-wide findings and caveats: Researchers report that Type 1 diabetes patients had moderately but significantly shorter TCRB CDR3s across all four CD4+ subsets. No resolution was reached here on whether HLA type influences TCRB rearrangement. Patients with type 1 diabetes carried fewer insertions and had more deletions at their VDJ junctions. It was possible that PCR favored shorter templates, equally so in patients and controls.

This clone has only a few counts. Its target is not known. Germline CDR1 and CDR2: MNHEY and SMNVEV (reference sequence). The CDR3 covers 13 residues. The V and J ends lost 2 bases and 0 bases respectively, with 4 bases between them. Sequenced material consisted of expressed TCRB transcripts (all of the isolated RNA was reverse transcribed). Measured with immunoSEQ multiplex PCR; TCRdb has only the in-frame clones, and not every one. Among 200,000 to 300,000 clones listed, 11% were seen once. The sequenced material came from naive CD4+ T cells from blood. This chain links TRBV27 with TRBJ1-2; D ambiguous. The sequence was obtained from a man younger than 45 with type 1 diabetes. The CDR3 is CASSLGANYGYTF. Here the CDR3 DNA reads TGTGCCAGCAGTTTAGGAGCTAACTATGGCTACACCTTC.